The T cell receptor beta chain described here comes from a study of tumor and adjacent non-tumor tissue in lung cancer. Study as a whole: The cohort had around eleven adenocarcinoma, 2 squamous cell and 1 small cell patients. Aged about 30 to 76 years, patients included under 13 men and 4 or 5 women with stage I to III disease. Study conclusions and caveats: In normal lung, the top 100 clones were significantly more dominant than in tumor.

On this clonotype itself: Its antigen is not identified. A much larger clone differs by one base, so this may be a read error.

The template was RNA from unsorted bulk tissue. The normal lung tissue was taken more than 3 cm from the tumor edge. Donors were chemotherapy-naive, newly diagnosed lung cancer surgical patients in China, August–late 2014. Per germline, CDR1 MNHEY and CDR2 SVGAGI. CDR3 size: 14 residues. The library came from three nested PCR rounds adapted from ARM-PCR protocols. TCRdb re-analysed the multiplex PCR reads in MiXCR, keeping a single row per CDR3 protein. The table includes about 110,000 distinct CDR3 sequences, about 61% detected once. V is TRBV6-5 and J is TRBJ2-3; no reliable D call. Sequencing was performed on distant non-tumor lung tissue. The TCR was taken from a man in his 60s with non-small cell lung cancer. The CDR3 DNA sequence: TGTGGCAGCCGTCCCAGGAACCCCACAGATCCGCAGTATTTT. As protein: CGSRPRNPTDPQYF.